This TCR beta chain was documented in a study of T cell responses to AZD1222 COVID-19 vaccine. Regarding the study as a whole: With two AZD1222 doses given, Spike-specific TCR breadth and depth both rose. Donors, mostly white British, included more females; clonal diversity was possibly underestimated.

V was clipped by 2 bases and J by 4 bases, with 15 bases between them. The germline V gene has CDR1 MNHEY and CDR2 SVGAGI. The CDR3 extends over 15 amino acids. As for this clone: The antigen remains unidentified.

Libraries were prepared by immunoSEQ multiplex PCR; TCRdb keeps only in-frame clonotypes and omits some of them. Of around 140,000 clones listed, roughly 91% are singletons. This TCR was recovered from an adult who received the AZD1222 COVID-19 vaccine. The chain is built from TRBV6-5 and TRBJ2-7; D is possibly TRBD1 (6 bases). The sequencing used peripheral blood, collected 28 days after the second AZD1222 dose. The CDR3 here is CASSYRGTRGYEQYF. As DNA, the CDR3 is TGTGCCAGCAGTTACCGGGGTACAAGGGGGTACGAGCAGTACTTC.